This T cell receptor beta chain was sequenced in a study of CD8 T cells in ankylosing spondylitis. In regard to this clonotype: Its target is unknown. The germline gene is not matched at one end of the junction; a read error may be the cause.

Germline CDR1 SQVTM, CDR2 ANQGSEA. CDR3 length: 12 amino acids. Study-level findings and limits: Disease-linked clones reportedly showed significant enrichment in matched ankylosing spondylitis synovial fluid. Blood of patients with ankylosing spondylitis appeared to be characterized by a TCR beta motif of several highly homologous variants. Some motif variants had been reported before (in reactive arthritis synovial fluid and blood).

Construction of TCR beta libraries was performed using quantitative 5'-RACE with molecular barcodes. MiXCR was run by TCRdb on the 5' RACE reads, yielding one entry per CDR3 protein. This table holds some 840,000 distinct CDR3 sequences, 12% found once. This clonotype originated in a male donor with ankylosing spondylitis. Input material: blood, either unsorted or a sorted T cell fraction (not recorded which). The V and J genes are TRBV29-1 and TRBJ1-2; TRBD1 might be the D (5 bases). The DNA for the CDR3 is TGCAGCGTTGTTGCAGGGCACCCAGTTCTGGCCTTC. Its translation: CSVVAGHPVLAF.